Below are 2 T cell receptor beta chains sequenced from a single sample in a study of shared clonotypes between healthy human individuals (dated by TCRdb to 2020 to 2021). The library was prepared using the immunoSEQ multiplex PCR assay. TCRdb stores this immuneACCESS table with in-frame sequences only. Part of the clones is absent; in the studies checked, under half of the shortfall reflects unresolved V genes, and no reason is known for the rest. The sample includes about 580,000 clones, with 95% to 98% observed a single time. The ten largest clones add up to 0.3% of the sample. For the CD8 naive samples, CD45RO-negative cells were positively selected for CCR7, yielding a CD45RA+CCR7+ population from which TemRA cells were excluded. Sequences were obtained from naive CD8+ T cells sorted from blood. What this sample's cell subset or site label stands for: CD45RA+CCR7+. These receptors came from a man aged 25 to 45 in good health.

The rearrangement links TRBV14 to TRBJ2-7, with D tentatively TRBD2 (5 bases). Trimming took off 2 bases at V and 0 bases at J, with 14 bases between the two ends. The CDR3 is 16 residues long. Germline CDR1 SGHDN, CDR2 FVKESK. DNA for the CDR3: TGTGCCAGCAGCCAATTGGCGGCCGGGAACTCCTACGAGCAGTACTTC. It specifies CASSQLAAGNSYEQYF.

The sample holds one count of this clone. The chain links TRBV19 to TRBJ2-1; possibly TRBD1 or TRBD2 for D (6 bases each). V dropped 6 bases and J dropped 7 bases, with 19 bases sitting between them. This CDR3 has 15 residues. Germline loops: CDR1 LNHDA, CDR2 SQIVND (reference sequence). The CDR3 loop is CASRNPGGTLNEQFF. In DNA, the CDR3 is TGTGCCAGTAGAAACCCCGGAGGGACACTTAATGAGCAGTTCTTC.